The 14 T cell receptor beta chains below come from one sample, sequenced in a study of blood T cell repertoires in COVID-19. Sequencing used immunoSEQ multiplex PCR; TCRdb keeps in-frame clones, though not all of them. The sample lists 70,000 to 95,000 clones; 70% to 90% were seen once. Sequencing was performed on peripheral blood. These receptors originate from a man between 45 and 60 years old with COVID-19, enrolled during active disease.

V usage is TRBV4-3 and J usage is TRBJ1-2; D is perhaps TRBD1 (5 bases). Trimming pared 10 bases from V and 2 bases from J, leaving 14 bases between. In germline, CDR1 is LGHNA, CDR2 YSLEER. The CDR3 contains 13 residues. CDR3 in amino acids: CANSRDRNYGYTF. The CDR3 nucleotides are TGCGCCAACAGTCGAGACAGAAACTATGGCTACACCTTC.

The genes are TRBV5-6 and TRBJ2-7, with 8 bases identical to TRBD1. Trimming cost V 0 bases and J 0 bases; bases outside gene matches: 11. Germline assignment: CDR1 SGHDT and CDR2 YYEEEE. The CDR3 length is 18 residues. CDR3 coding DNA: TGTGCCAGCAGCTTGGGTCAGGGGGCGTTGGTCAGCTCCTACGAGCAGTACTTC. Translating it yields CASSLGQGALVSSYEQYF.

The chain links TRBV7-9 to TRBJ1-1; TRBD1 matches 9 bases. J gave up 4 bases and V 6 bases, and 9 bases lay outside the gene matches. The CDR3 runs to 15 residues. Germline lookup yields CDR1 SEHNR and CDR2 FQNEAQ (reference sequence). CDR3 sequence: CASRLQGAVGTEAFF. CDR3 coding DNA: TGTGCCAGCAGATTACAGGGGGCCGTCGGCACTGAAGCTTTCTTT.

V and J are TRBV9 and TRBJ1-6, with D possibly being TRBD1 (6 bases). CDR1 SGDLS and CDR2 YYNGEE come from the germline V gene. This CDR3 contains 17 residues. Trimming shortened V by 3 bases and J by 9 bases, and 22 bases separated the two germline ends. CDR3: CASSDPTKQGNSSPLHF. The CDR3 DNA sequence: TGTGCCAGCAGCGACCCGACGAAACAGGGAAACAGTTCACCCCTCCACTTT.

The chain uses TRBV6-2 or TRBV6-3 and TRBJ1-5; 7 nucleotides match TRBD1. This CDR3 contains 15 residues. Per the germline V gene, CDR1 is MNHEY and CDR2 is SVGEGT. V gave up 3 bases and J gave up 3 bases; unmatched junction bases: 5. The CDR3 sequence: CASSYMGQSNQPQHF. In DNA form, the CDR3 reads TGTGCCAGCAGTTATATGGGACAGTCCAATCAGCCCCAGCATTTT.

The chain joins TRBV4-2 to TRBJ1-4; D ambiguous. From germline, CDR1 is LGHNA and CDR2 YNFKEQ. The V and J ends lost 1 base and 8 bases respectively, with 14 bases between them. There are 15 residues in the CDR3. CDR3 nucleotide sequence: TGTGCCAGCAGCCAAGTGCTAGGAGTAGGAGAAAAACTGTTTTTT. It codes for CASSQVLGVGEKLFF.

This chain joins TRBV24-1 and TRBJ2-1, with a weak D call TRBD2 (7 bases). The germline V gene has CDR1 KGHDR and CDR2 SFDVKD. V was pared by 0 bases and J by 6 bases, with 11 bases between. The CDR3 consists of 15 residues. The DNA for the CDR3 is TGTGCCACCAGTGATTTGTCTGGGGGGGCCAATGAGCAGTTCTTC. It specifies CATSDLSGGANEQFF.

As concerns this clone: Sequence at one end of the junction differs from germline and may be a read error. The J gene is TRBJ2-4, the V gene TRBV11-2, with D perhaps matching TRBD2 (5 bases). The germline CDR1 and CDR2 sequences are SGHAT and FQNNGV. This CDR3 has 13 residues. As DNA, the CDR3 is TGTGCCAGCGGCTTCCGGGGCAAAAACATTCAGTACTTC. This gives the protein CASGFRGKNIQYF.

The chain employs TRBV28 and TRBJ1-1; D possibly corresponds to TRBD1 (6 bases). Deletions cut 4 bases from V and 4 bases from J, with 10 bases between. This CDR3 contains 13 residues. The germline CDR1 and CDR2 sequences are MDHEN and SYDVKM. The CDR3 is CASSSVQGTEAFF. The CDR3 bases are TGTGCCAGCAGTTCCGTACAGGGCACTGAAGCTTTCTTT.

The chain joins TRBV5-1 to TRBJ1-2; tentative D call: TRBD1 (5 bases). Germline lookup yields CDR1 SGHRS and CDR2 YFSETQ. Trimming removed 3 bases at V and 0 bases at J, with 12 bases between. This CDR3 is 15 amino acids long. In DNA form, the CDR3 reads TGCGCCAGCAGCTCAACAGGAAATTCTAACTATGGCTACACCTTC. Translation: CASSSTGNSNYGYTF.

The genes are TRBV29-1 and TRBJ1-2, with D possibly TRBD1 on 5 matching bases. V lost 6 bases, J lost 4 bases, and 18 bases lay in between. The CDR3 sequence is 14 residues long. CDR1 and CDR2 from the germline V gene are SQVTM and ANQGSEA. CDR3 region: CSVDGGGVSYGYTF. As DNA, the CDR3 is TGCAGCGTCGACGGCGGGGGGGTATCCTATGGCTACACCTTC.

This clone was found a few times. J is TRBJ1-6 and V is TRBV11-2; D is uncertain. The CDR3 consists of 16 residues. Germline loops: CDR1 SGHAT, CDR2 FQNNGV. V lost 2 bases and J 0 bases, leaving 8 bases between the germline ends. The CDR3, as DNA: TGTGCCAGCAGCTTAAGAGAGGACTCCTATAATTCACCCCTCCACTTT. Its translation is CASSLREDSYNSPLHF.

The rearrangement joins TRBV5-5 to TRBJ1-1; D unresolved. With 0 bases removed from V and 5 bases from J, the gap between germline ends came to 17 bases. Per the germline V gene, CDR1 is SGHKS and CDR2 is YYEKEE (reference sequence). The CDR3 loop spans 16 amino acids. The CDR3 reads CASSLGANGVWTEAFF. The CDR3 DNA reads TGTGCCAGCAGCTTGGGCGCAAACGGGGTTTGGACTGAAGCTTTCTTT.

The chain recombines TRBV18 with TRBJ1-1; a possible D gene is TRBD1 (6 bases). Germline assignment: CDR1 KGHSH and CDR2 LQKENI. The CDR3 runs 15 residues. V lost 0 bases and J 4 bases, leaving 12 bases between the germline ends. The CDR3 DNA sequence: TGTGCCAGCTCACCACCGAACAGGGTTGGCACTGAAGCTTTCTTT. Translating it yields CASSPPNRVGTEAFF.